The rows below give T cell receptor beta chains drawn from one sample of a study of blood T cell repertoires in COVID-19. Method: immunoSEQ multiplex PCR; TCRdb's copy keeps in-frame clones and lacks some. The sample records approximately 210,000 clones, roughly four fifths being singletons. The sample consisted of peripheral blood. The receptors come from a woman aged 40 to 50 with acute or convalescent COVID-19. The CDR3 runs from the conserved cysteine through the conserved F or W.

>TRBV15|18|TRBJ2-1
CATSRDPLAGGPYNEQFF
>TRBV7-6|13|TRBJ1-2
CASRHTGSDGYTF
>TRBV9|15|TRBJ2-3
CASSPDRGGTDTQYF
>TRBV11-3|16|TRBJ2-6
CASSKDRGYGANVLTF
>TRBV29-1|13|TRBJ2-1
CSASPYTYNEQFF
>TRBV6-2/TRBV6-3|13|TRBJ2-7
CASSGSWAYEQYF
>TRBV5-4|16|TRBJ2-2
CASSPTGAANTGELFF
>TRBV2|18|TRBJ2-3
CASAGLGRGETSTDTQYF
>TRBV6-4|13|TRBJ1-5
CASSESIHQPQHF
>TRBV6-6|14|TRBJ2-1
CASSGTASYNEQFF
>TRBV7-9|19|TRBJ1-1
CASSLGSTSGFIGGFEAFF
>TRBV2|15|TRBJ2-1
CASSEATSGGDEQFF
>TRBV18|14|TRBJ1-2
CASSPLGQKDGYTF
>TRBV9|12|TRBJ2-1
CASARLPNEQFF
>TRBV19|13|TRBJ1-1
CASQATGTTEAFF
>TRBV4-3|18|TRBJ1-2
CASSQGVHRGRANYGYTF
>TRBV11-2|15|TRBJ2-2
CASSLEGGRGGELFF
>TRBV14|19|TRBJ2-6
CASSQARTQGSSGANVLTF
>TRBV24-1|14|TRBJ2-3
CATRGGGPTDTQYF
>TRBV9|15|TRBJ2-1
CASSARGSSYNEQFF
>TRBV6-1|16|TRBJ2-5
CASSEASGGVRETQYF
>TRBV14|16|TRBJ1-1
CASSQGIDRKVNEAFF
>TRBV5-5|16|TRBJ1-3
CASTNGDRGRGNTIYF
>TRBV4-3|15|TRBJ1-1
CASSQEGQGPIEAFF
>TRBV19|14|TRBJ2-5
CASNSRGAKETQYF
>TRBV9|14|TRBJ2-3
CASSVVGETDTQYF
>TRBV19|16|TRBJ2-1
CASQKSGTSGRSVQFF
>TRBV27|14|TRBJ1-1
CASTAAGGVTEAFF
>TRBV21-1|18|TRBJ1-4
CASSGWDIPPTTNEKLFF
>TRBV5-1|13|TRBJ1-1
CASSLKGWTEAFF
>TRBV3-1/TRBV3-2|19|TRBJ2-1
CASSQVAVTSGSSYNEQFF
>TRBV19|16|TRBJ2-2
CASSIQAGGHTGELFF
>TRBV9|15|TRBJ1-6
CASSVGQGYNSPLHF
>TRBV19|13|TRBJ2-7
CASSMGYLAEQYF
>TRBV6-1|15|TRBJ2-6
CASSEQGSGANVLTF
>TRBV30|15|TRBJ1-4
CAWTRQGRKGEKLFF
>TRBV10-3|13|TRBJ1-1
CAISGTPGGEAFF
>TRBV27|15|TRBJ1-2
CASSRQWGDGYGYTF
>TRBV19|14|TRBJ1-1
CASSYTGPEGRAFF
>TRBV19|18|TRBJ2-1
CASSIVGGGLGSYNEQFF
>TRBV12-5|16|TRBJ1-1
CASGLYPGQQNTEAFF
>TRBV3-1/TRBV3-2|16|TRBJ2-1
CASSQDELAGYNEQFF
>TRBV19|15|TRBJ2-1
CASRGGRGSYNEQFF
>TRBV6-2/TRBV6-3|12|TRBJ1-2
CASSIRGYGYTF
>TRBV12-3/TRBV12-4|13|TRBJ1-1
CASSLLEGAEAFF
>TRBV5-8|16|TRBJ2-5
CASSFGLQQSGETQYF
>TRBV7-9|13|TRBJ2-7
CASTGGRSYEQYF
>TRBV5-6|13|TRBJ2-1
CASSLALGNEQFF
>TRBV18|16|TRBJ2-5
CASSPMMTSREETQYF
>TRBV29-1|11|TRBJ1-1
CSVEVQDRTFF